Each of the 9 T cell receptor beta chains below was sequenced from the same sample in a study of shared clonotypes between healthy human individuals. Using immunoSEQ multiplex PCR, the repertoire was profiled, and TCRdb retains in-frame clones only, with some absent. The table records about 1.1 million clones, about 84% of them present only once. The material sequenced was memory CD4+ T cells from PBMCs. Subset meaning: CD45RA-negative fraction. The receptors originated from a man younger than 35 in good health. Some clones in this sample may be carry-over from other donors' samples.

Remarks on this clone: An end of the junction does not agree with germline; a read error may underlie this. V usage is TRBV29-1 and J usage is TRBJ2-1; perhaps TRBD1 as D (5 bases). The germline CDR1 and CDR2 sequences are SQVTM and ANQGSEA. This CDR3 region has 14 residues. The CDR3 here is CSVPILVSGQYQIF. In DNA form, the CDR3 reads TGCAGCGTTCCTATACTGGTCTCCGGACAATATCAGATCTTC.

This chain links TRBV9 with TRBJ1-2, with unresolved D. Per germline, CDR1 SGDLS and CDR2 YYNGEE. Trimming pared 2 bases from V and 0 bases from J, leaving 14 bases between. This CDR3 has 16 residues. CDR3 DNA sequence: TGTGCCAGCAGCGTGAGAGCTGCGGCAGCTAACTATGGCTACACCTTC. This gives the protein CASSVRAAAANYGYTF.

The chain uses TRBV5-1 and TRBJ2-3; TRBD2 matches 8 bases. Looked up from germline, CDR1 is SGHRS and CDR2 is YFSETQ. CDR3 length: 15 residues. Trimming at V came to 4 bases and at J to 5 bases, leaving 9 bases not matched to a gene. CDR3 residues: CASSGAGETGDTQYF. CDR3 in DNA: TGCGCCAGCAGCGGAGCGGGAGAGACCGGAGATACGCAGTATTTT.

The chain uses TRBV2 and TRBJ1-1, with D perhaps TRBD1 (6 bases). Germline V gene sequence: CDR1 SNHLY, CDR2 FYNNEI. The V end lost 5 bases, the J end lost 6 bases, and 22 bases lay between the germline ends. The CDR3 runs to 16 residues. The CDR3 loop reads CASSRDTGSKGAEAFF. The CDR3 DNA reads TGTGCCAGCAGTAGAGATACCGGGTCCAAGGGGGCTGAAGCTTTCTTT.

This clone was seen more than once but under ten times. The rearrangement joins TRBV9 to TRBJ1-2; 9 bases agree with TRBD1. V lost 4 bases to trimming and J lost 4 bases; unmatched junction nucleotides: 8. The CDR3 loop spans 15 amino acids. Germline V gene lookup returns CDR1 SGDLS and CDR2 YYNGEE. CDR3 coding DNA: TGTGCCAGCAGCTGGGGACAGGGTGACGGCTATGGCTACACCTTC. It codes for CASSWGQGDGYGYTF. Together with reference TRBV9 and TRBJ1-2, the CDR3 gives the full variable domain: DSGVTQTPKHLITATGQRVTLRCSPRSGDLSVYWYQQSLDQGLQFLIQYYNGEERAKGNILERFSAQQFPDLHSELNLSSLELGDSALYFCASSWGQGDGYGYTFGSGTRLTVV.

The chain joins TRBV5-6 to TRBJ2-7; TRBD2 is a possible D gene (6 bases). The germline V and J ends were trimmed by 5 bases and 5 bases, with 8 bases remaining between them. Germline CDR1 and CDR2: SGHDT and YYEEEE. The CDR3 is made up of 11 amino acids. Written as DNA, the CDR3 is TGTGCCAGCAGGTGGAGGGACGAGCAGTACTTC. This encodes CASRWRDEQYF.

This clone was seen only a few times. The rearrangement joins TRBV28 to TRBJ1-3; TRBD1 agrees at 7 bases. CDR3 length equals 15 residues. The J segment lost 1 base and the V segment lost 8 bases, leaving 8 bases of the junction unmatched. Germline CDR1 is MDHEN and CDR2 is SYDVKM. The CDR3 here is CASRGQVYSGNTIYF. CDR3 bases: TGTGCCAGCCGCGGACAGGTCTATTCTGGAAACACCATATATTTT.

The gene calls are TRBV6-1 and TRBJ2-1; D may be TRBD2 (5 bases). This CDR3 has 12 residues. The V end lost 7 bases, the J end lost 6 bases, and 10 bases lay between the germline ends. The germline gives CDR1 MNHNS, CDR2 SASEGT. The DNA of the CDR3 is TGTGCCAGCACAAGGAGGCCCAATGAGCAGTTCTTC. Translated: CASTRRPNEQFF.

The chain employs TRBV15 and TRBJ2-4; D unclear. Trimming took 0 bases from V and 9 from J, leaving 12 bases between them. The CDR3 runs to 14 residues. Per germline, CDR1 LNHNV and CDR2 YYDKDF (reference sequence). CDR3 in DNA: TGTGCCACCAGCAGAGAATCGAGAGGCGGCATTCAGTACTTC. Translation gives CATSRESRGGIQYF.